The 18 T cell receptor beta chains in this list originate from one sample, sequenced in a study of T cells in tuberculosis. Profiled with immunoSEQ multiplex PCR; TCRdb holds only in-frame clones, not every one. This repertoire shows about 35,000 clones, about 90% found once; its top ten account for 6.5% to 8.5%. The sample's time point: new active TB diagnosis, blood taken before or within 7 days of starting treatment. The sample here was PBMCs, taken at tuberculosis diagnosis. The source of these receptors is an adult with tuberculosis. Some clones in this sample may be carry-over from other donors' samples.

The rearrangement joins TRBV7-3 to TRBJ2-3; 12 bases map to TRBD2. V was clipped by 4 bases and J by 3 bases; unmatched bases: 2. This CDR3 has 15 residues. The germline V gene has CDR1 SGHTA and CDR2 FQGTGA. In nucleotides, the CDR3 is TGTGCCAGCAGCTCGACTAGCGGGGGTACAGATACGCAGTATTTT. This translates into CASSSTSGGTDTQYF. Filled out from reference TRBV7-3 and TRBJ2-3, the complete variable domain reads GAGVSQTPSNKVTEKGKYVELRCDPISGHTALYWYRQSLGQGPEFLIYFQGTGAADDSGLPNDRFFAVRPEGSVSTLKIQRTERGDSAVYLCASSSTSGGTDTQYFGPGTRLTVL.

CDR3 bases: TGTGCCAGCAGCTTGGACAAGATCTATGGCTACACCTTC. This translates into CASSLDKIYGYTF. This chain links TRBV11-2 with TRBJ1-2, with D perhaps matching TRBD1 (5 bases). This CDR3 contains 13 residues. Germline V CDR1 and CDR2: SGHAT, FQNNGV. Trimming stripped 3 bases from V and 4 bases from J, with 9 bases between.

DNA for the CDR3: TGTGCCAGCAGCTCCAGATTAAACTATGGCTACACCTTC. This translates into CASSSRLNYGYTF. The rearrangement uses TRBV11-2 and TRBJ1-2; D is uncertain. This CDR3 is 13 amino acids long. V lost 4 bases and J lost 2, with 8 bases in between. Germline V CDR1 and CDR2: SGHAT, FQNNGV.

The chain combines TRBV19 with TRBJ2-3, with D maybe TRBD2 (5 bases). CDR3 size: 15 residues. Germline CDR1 LNHDA, CDR2 SQIVND (reference sequence). V was clipped by 3 bases and J by 0 bases, with 10 bases between them. CDR3 region: CASSMSSGSTDTQYF. The CDR3 region has the DNA TGTGCCAGTAGTATGTCCAGCGGAAGCACAGATACGCAGTATTTT.

V and J are TRBV4-1 and TRBJ1-1; D perhaps matches TRBD1 (5 bases). CDR1 MGHRA and CDR2 YSYEKL come from the germline V gene. The CDR3 runs to 16 residues. Between the trimmed V and J ends, which lost 4 bases and 0 bases, there was a span of 15 bases. The CDR3 DNA reads as TGCGCCAGCAGCCGGACTAAAGGGGAAGTGAACACTGAAGCTTTCTTT. As protein: CASSRTKGEVNTEAFF.

The gene calls are TRBV6-6 and TRBJ1-6; 9 nucleotides align to TRBD1. J lost 9 bases, V lost 6 bases, and 9 bases had no gene match. The germline gives CDR1 MNHNY, CDR2 SVGAGI (reference sequence). This CDR3 comprises 15 residues. The CDR3 reads CASRAQGARSSPLHF. CDR3 nucleotides: TGTGCCAGCAGGGCACAGGGGGCGCGTAGTTCACCCCTCCACTTT.

This chain connects TRBV2 to TRBJ1-5, with unresolved D. The CDR3 sequence is 13 residues long. The V end was cut by 4 bases, the J end by 5 bases, with 9 bases between. CDR1 SNHLY and CDR2 FYNNEI come from the germline V gene. CDR3 sequence: CASSVVRDQPQHF. The CDR3 nucleotides are TGTGCCAGCAGTGTCGTCCGTGATCAGCCCCAGCATTTT.

The rearrangement links TRBV28 to TRBJ1-1, with D hard to call. The CDR3 is 15 amino acids. V was clipped by 5 bases and J by 0 bases, with 13 bases between them. Germline V gene sequence: CDR1 MDHEN, CDR2 SYDVKM. Here the CDR3 DNA reads TGTGCCAGCAGTCCCACCGCCGGGATGAACACTGAAGCTTTCTTT. It translates to CASSPTAGMNTEAFF. Full variable domain (rest looked up from reference TRBV28 and TRBJ1-1): DVKVTQSSRYLVKRTGEKVFLECVQDMDHENMFWYRQDPGLGLRLIYFSYDVKMKEKGDIPEGYSVSREKKERFSLILESASTNQTSMYLCASSPTAGMNTEAFFGQGTRLTVV.

The V and J genes are TRBV6-5 and TRBJ1-2; 7 nucleotides match TRBD1. V trimming: 7 bases; J trimming: 4 bases; junction bases outside the gene matches: 3. Germline values: CDR1 MNHEY, CDR2 SVGAGI. The CDR3 totals 12 residues. This chain's CDR3 is CASKTGAYGYTF. Written as DNA, the CDR3 is TGTGCCAGCAAAACAGGGGCCTATGGCTACACCTTC.

V and J are TRBV19 and TRBJ1-5, with unresolved D. Germline CDR1 and CDR2: LNHDA and SQIVND (reference sequence). This CDR3 comprises 13 residues. V lost 5 bases and J 7 bases, leaving 12 bases between the germline ends. The CDR3 here is CASSGTSRQPQHF. CDR3 DNA sequence: TGTGCCAGTAGTGGCACCTCCAGGCAGCCCCAGCATTTT.

The V gene is TRBV27, the J gene TRBJ2-7; the match to TRBD2 covers 10 bases. Germline CDR1 MNHEY, CDR2 SMNVEV (reference sequence). V lost 9 bases and J lost 3; bases outside the gene matches: 5. The CDR3 runs 13 residues. CDR3 protein: CASGLAASYEQYF. CDR3 nucleotides: TGTGCCAGTGGACTAGCGGCGAGCTACGAGCAGTACTTC.

The chain joins TRBV10-3 to TRBJ2-3, with D tentatively TRBD1 (6 bases). CDR3 size: 15 residues. The V end was cut by 3 bases, the J end by 0 bases, with 10 bases between. The V gene's germline CDR1 is ENHRY and CDR2 SYGVKD. The CDR3 region is CAISEGQFSTDTQYF. The CDR3, as DNA: TGTGCCATCAGTGAAGGACAGTTTAGCACAGATACGCAGTATTTT.

CDR3 protein: CAWSVPGLAGELFF. CDR3 nucleotide sequence: TGTGCCTGGAGTGTACCCGGACTGGCCGGGGAGCTGTTTTTT. The genes are TRBV30 and TRBJ2-2; a possible D gene is TRBD2 (5 bases). CDR3 length equals 14 residues. The V and J ends lost 0 bases and 6 bases respectively, with 11 bases between them. The germline V gene encodes CDR1 GTSNPN and CDR2 SVGIG (reference sequence). The variable domain in full, completed from reference TRBV30 and TRBJ2-2, reads SQTIHQWPATLVQPVGSPLSLECTVEGTSNPNLYWYRQAAGRGLQLLFYSVGIGQISSEVPQNLSASRPQDRQFILSSKKLLLSDSGFYLCAWSVPGLAGELFFGEGSRLTVL.

The chain is built from TRBV18 and TRBJ2-7, with 7 bases fitting TRBD2. The CDR3 extends over 15 amino acids. Per germline, CDR1 KGHSH and CDR2 LQKENI. The junction had 11 bases not matched to a gene; V was cut back by 0 bases and J by 9 bases. The CDR3: CASSPPGGPLSWQYF. CDR3 nucleotide sequence: TGTGCCAGCTCACCACCGGGAGGGCCCCTTTCGTGGCAGTACTTC.

The chain combines TRBV5-1 with TRBJ2-2, with TRBD2 identical over 8 bases. Germline V gives CDR1 SGHRS, CDR2 YFSETQ. The CDR3 is made up of 17 amino acids. V shed 4 bases, J shed 5 bases, and the junction held 13 bases outside the gene matches. The CDR3 DNA sequence: TGCGCCAGCAGCCCTGCCATCCGGACTAGCCAGACCGGGGAGCTGTTTTTT. The encoded protein is CASSPAIRTSQTGELFF.

The chain is built from TRBV27 and TRBJ2-3; TRBD2 aligns across 8 bases. Germline CDR1 is MNHEY and CDR2 is SMNVEV (reference sequence). V was clipped by 3 bases and J by 10 bases; unmatched bases: 15. CDR3 length: 16 amino acids. The DNA for the CDR3 is TGTGCCAGCAGTTTTTTGGTAGCGGGGCCTCCGGGGGCGCAGTATTTT. This sequence encodes CASSFLVAGPPGAQYF.

V usage is TRBV12-5 and J usage is TRBJ1-3; no definite D call. CDR3 length: 15 residues. Trimming stripped 0 bases from V and 8 bases from J, with 14 bases between. Germline V gene lookup returns CDR1 LGHNT and CDR2 FRNRAP. The DNA of the CDR3 is TGTGCTAGTGGTTTGGTTGTATCAGGAACGGACACCATATATTTT. This codes for CASGLVVSGTDTIYF.

This clone occurred once. The chain couples TRBV18 to TRBJ2-1; no firm D call. Looked up from germline, CDR1 is KGHSH and CDR2 is LQKENI. V was trimmed by 2 bases and J by 0 bases, leaving 8 bases between them. The length of the CDR3 is 15 residues. CDR3: CASSPGQNSYNEQFF. CDR3 DNA sequence: TGTGCCAGCTCACCAGGGCAGAACTCCTACAATGAGCAGTTCTTC.